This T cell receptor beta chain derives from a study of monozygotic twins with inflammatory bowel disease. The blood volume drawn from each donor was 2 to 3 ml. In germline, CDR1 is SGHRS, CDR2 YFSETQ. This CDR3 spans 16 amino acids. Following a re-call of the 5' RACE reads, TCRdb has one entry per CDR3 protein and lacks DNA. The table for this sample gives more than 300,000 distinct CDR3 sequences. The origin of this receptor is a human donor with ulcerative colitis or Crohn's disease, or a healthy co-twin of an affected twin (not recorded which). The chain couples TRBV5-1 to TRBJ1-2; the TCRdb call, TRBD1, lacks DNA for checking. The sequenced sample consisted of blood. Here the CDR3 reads CASSKSRTGGLGGYTF.